The next 19 T cell receptor beta chains were all read from a single sample in a study of cytomegalovirus exposure and HLA in healthy donors. Assay: immunoSEQ multiplex PCR; the TCRdb copy retains only in-frame clones and omits some. The table lists about 140,000 clones, about 86% of them singletons, with less than 3.5% in the top ten. The sequenced sample consisted of PBMCs. The origin of the receptors is a man aged 18 to 35 in good health and CMV-seronegative.

V is TRBV15 and J is TRBJ1-5; no reliable D call. Germline V CDR1 and CDR2: LNHNV, YYDKDF (reference sequence). V lost 3 bases, J lost 5 bases, and 5 bases lay in between. CDR3 length: 12 residues. The CDR3 region is CATSSSYQPQHF. In DNA form, the CDR3 reads TGTGCCACCAGCAGTTCTTATCAGCCCCAGCATTTT.

This clone has just one count. The rearrangement uses TRBV9 and TRBJ1-1, with D maybe TRBD1 (5 bases). Germline assignment: CDR1 SGDLS and CDR2 YYNGEE. CDR3 length: 12 amino acids. Trimming shortened V by 9 bases and J by 5 bases, and 14 bases separated the two germline ends. The CDR3 reads CAIGDRPTEAFF. The DNA for the CDR3 is TGTGCCATCGGAGACAGACCAACTGAAGCTTTCTTT.

V gene TRBV5-6 combines with J gene TRBJ2-7; D remains ambiguous. Germline V gene lookup returns CDR1 SGHDT and CDR2 YYEEEE. This CDR3 is built from 12 residues. Trimming shortened V by 4 bases and J by 3 bases, and 8 bases separated the two germline ends. The CDR3: CASSILGYEQYF. The CDR3 coding sequence is TGTGCCAGCAGCATCCTAGGCTACGAGCAGTACTTC.

In its sample, this clone was seen once. The rearrangement links TRBV9 to TRBJ2-1, with D uncertain. Trimming took off 2 bases at V and 6 bases at J, with 6 bases between the two ends. In germline, CDR1 is SGDLS, CDR2 YYNGEE. The CDR3 is made up of 12 amino acids. For the CDR3, the DNA is TGTGCCAGCAGCGTGTCCATCAATGAGCAGTTCTTC. Protein sequence: CASSVSINEQFF.

The rearrangement links TRBV28 to TRBJ1-5; D perhaps matches TRBD1 (5 bases). The CDR3 length is 14 residues. CDR1 and CDR2 from the germline V gene are MDHEN and SYDVKM. Trimming shortened V by 3 bases and J by 5 bases, and 11 bases separated the two germline ends. The CDR3: CASSFQGFHQPQHF. The CDR3 DNA is TGTGCCAGCAGTTTTCAGGGATTCCATCAGCCCCAGCATTTT.

The chain employs TRBV18 and TRBJ1-5; perhaps TRBD1 as D (6 bases). V was trimmed by 3 bases and J by 1 base, leaving 10 bases between them. This CDR3 has 15 residues. CDR1 and CDR2 (germline): KGHSH, LQKENI. CDR3 sequence: CASSPSRGSNQPQHF. The CDR3 DNA is TGTGCCAGCTCACCGTCCAGGGGAAGCAATCAGCCCCAGCATTTT.

The J gene is TRBJ2-7, the V gene TRBV29-1, with 9 bases lining up with TRBD1. Per the germline V gene, CDR1 is SQVTM and CDR2 is ANQGSEA. V lost 6 bases, J lost 4 bases, and 10 bases stayed unmatched. The CDR3 has 14 amino acids. The CDR3 nucleotides are TGCAGCGTGGGACAGGGAGTGGGCGCTTACGAGCAGTACTTC. It translates to CSVGQGVGAYEQYF.

The chain links TRBV7-9 to TRBJ2-7; 11 nucleotides align to TRBD2. With 5 bases clipped from V and 0 bases from J, the junction kept 6 bases outside the gene matches. The CDR3 consists of 16 residues. Germline V lookup: CDR1 SEHNR, CDR2 FQNEAQ (reference sequence). This CDR3 reads CASSPPSGRHSYEQYF. The CDR3 region has the DNA TGTGCCAGCAGCCCCCCTAGCGGGAGGCACTCCTACGAGCAGTACTTC.

V is TRBV14 and J is TRBJ1-1; TRBD1 is a possible D gene (5 bases). CDR1 and CDR2 (germline): SGHDN, FVKESK. The CDR3 sequence is 14 residues long. Trimming removed 3 bases from V and 6 bases from J, with 14 bases in between. CDR3 amino acids: CASSQDNGAAEAFF. The DNA for the CDR3 is TGTGCCAGCAGCCAGGACAATGGGGCCGCTGAAGCTTTCTTT.

The J gene is TRBJ1-2, the V gene TRBV2; D remains unclear. CDR3 length: 13 amino acids. V dropped 11 bases and J dropped 6 bases, with 19 bases sitting between them. The V gene's germline CDR1 is SNHLY and CDR2 FYNNEI. The CDR3 bases are TGTGCCGGTGGACTCGTCCCGGGTAATGGCTACACCTTC. It is translated as CAGGLVPGNGYTF.

The chain recombines TRBV7-9 with TRBJ2-7, with D tentatively TRBD1 (5 bases). The CDR3 sequence is 15 residues long. CDR1 is SEHNR and CDR2 is FQNEAQ in the germline V gene (reference sequence). The V and J ends lost 1 base and 3 bases respectively, with 13 bases between them. The CDR3 loop is CASSLGQHPHYEQYF. Here the CDR3 DNA reads TGTGCCAGCAGCTTAGGACAGCACCCTCACTACGAGCAGTACTTC. Full variable domain (missing parts from reference TRBV7-9 and TRBJ2-7): DTGVSQNPRHKITKRGQNVTFRCDPISEHNRLYWYRQTLGQGPEFLTYFQNEAQLEKSRLLSDRFSAERPKGSFSTLEIQRTEQGDSAMYLCASSLGQHPHYEQYFGPGTRLTVT.

The rearrangement uses TRBV5-6 and TRBJ1-1; possibly TRBD1 for D (5 bases). Trimming pared 0 bases from V and 5 bases from J, leaving 17 bases between. Germline CDR1 reads SGHDT; CDR2 reads YYEEEE. This CDR3 region has 16 residues. CDR3 coding DNA: TGTGCCAGCAGCTTGGTTACGGAAGGGGCGAGGACTGAAGCTTTCTTT. Translated: CASSLVTEGARTEAFF. The full variable domain, completed using reference TRBV5-6 and TRBJ1-1, is DAGVTQSPTHLIKTRGQQVTLRCSPKSGHDTVSWYQQALGQGPQFIFQYYEEEERQRGNFPDRFSGHQFPNYSSELNVNALLLGDSALYLCASSLVTEGARTEAFFGQGTRLTVV.

This chain's CDR3 is CASSLLGLAVGEQYF. The CDR3 DNA is TGTGCCAGCAGTTTACTTGGACTAGCGGTCGGCGAGCAGTACTTC. The V gene is TRBV27, the J gene TRBJ2-7; 10 bases fit TRBD2. The V and J ends lost 2 bases and 6 bases, in that order; junction bases with no gene match: 7. Germline values: CDR1 MNHEY, CDR2 SMNVEV (reference sequence). The CDR3 contains 15 residues.

The chain is built from TRBV5-6 and TRBJ1-1; no reliable D call. Germline CDR1 reads SGHDT; CDR2 reads YYEEEE. Trimming shortened V by 6 bases and J by 4 bases, and 16 bases separated the two germline ends. This CDR3 is 14 amino acids long. The CDR3 nucleotides are TGTGCCAGCATACTAAAGGGAGAATTCACTGAAGCTTTCTTT. Translating it yields CASILKGEFTEAFF. Full variable domain (missing parts from reference TRBV5-6 and TRBJ1-1): DAGVTQSPTHLIKTRGQQVTLRCSPKSGHDTVSWYQQALGQGPQFIFQYYEEEERQRGNFPDRFSGHQFPNYSSELNVNALLLGDSALYLCASILKGEFTEAFFGQGTRLTVV.

The chain uses TRBV6-5 and TRBJ2-5; D might be TRBD1 (5 bases). V lost 5 bases and J lost 1, with 11 bases in between. The CDR3 has 14 amino acids. Germline V lookup: CDR1 MNHEY, CDR2 SVGAGI. The CDR3 DNA follows: TGTGCCAGCAGTCCCGGACATAGCCAAGAGACCCAGTACTTC. Translating gives CASSPGHSQETQYF.

The V gene is TRBV19, the J gene TRBJ2-3; 9 bases align to TRBD1. This CDR3 region has 15 residues. Germline-derived CDR1 and CDR2 are LNHDA and SQIVND (reference sequence). The junction had 10 bases not matched to a gene; V was cut back by 7 bases and J by 5 bases. Here the CDR3 reads CASTDTGGAGDTQYF. The CDR3 DNA follows: TGTGCCAGTACTGACACAGGGGGCGCAGGAGATACGCAGTATTTT.

This clone was recorded only once. The gene calls are TRBV4-2 and TRBJ1-1, with D tentatively TRBD1 (5 bases). The CDR3 runs 15 residues. Germline V lookup: CDR1 LGHNA, CDR2 YNFKEQ. Trimming removed 5 bases from V and 4 bases from J, with 17 bases in between. CDR3 sequence (DNA): TGTGCCAGCAGCGAAGGGAGTTCAAGGGGCACTGAAGCTTTCTTT. Its protein is CASSEGSSRGTEAFF.

The chain is built from TRBV21-1 and TRBJ1-6; the D call of TRBD1 is as the table states it, not checked on the DNA. TRBV21-1 counts as a pseudogene. The CDR3 is 16 amino acids. The chain's CDR3 is CASSKGDRVDNSPLHF. In DNA, the CDR3 is TGTGCCAGCAGCAAGGGGGACAGGGTTGATAATTCACCCCTCCACTTT.

V gene TRBV6-6 combines with J gene TRBJ1-1; D unresolved. The CDR3 has 14 residues. Per germline, CDR1 MNHNY and CDR2 SVGAGI (reference sequence). Deletions cut 8 bases from V and 0 bases from J, with 13 bases between. CDR3: CASGDLNMNTEAFF. In DNA, the CDR3 is TGTGCCAGCGGAGACTTAAACATGAACACTGAAGCTTTCTTT.